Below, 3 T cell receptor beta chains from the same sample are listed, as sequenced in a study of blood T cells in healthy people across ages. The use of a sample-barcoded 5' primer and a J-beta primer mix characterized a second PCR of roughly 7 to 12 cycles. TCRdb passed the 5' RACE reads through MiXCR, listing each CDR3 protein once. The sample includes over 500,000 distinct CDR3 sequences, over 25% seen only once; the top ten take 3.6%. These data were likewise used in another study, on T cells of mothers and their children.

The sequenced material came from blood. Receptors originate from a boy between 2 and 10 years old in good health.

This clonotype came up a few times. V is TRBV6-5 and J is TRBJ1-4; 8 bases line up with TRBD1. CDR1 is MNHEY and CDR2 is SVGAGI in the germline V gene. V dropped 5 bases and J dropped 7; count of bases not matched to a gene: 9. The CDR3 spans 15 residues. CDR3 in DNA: TGTGCCAGCAGTCGGACAGGGTGGACGAGTGAAAAACTGTTTTTT. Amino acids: CASSRTGWTSEKLFF.

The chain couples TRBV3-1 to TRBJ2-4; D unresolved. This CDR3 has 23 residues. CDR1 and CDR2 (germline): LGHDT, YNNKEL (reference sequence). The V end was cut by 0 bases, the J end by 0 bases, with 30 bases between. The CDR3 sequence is CASSQDGRKDHPIPPLAKNIQYF. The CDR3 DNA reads TGTGCCAGCAGCCAAGACGGGCGTAAAGACCATCCTATACCACCGTTAGCCAAAAACATTCAGTACTTC.

The CDR3 DNA follows: TGTGCCAGCAGTTTAAAGGGCGGGGTTGCAACTAATGAAAAACTGTTTTTT. It yields the protein CASSLKGGVATNEKLFF. This sequence joins TRBV12-3 or TRBV12-4 and TRBJ1-4; D remains ambiguous. Trimming cost V 2 bases and J 0 bases, with 13 bases left between them. CDR3 length equals 17 residues.